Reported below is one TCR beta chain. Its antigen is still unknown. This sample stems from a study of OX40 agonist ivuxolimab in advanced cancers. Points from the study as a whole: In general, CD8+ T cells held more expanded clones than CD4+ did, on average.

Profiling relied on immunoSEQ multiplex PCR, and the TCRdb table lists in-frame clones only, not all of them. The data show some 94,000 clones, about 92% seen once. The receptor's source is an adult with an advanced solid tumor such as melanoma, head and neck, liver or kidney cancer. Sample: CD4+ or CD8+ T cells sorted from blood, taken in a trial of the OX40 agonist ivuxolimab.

CDR3 sequence: CSARVGQTRTF. CDR3 coding DNA: TGCAGTGCTAGAGTGGGGCAGACCAGGACCTTC. The gene calls are TRBV20-1 and TRBJ1-2, with D perhaps matching TRBD1 (5 bases). CDR3 length: 11 amino acids. The V end lost 1 base, the J end lost 14 bases, and 14 bases lay between the germline ends. Germline CDR1 is DFQATT and CDR2 is SNEGSKA (reference sequence).